This T cell receptor (beta chain) stems from a study of T cell responses to AZD1222 COVID-19 vaccine (TCRdb year 2021). Context from the whole study: AZD1222 recipients given second doses at about 4 weeks or at about 12 weeks were pooled, since spike-specific TCR depth and breadth were not found to differ between the two schedules. Trial participants were enrolled by age into 18-55, 56-69 and 70-plus year subgroups, with roughly 160, 29 and 62 TCR-sequenced participants respectively. TCR sequencing covered more than 230 trial participants: 207 given two doses of AZD1222 and 26 given two doses of MenACWY control vaccine.

Of note for this clone: The antigen it recognizes is unknown. The sample holds no much larger clone one base away, and base qualities are not on file.

Points the paper makes about the study in general: The whole spike protein was spanned by vaccine-associated CD4 TCRs, and dominant responses were seen in regions 160-218 and 743-854. A significant rise in spike-specific TCR breadth and depth was observed after two AZD1222 doses relative to day 0 and relative to MenACWY recipients. The 56-69-year group was small, and its depth increase did not reach significance, likely because of low power. Participants were mostly white British and included more females than males, and it was suggested by the authors that clonal diversity may have been underestimated. Conclusions about previously exposed vaccinees are limited, since just five to seven AZD1222 recipients were seropositive for SARS-CoV-2 at baseline. Because no day 14 peak-response samples were available, the repertoires could be characterized only after the peak T cell response. Epitopes outside the regions mutated in the B.1.351 and B.1.1.7 variants were reportedly recognized by nearly half of the unique spike-specific TCRs.

The CDR3 regions of human TCRbeta chains were analyzed by immunosequencing. As for the authors' bioinformatics: Repertoire TCRs were matched against a reference library of SARS-CoV-2-specific TCRs generated with the MIRA antigen-specificity platform. Breadth meant the fraction of unique TCRs that were SARS-CoV-2-associated, whereas depth meant the fraction of total T cells that were SARS-CoV-2-associated. Using the MIRA data, each spike-specific TCR was mapped to the spike region that the TCR reacts to and placed in a CD4 or CD8 class. Log10-transformed breadth and depth values were compared by one-way ANOVA with Sidak's multiple comparisons tests. TCRdb mirrors the immuneACCESS table, restricted to in-frame sequences. Some clones are absent from its copies; in checked studies, under half trace to an unresolved V gene, and the reason for the others is unknown. V, J and clone size reflect that table, while D and trimming were determined from the DNA. Here the sample has roughly 120,000 clones; about 80% occur a single time. Jointly, the top ten make up 9.4% of the sample.

The sample's time point label is to be understood as: baseline before first vaccination. Vaccinee samples were obtained from the UK trials COV001 and COV002, which included a single-blind randomized controlled phase 2/3 trial of AZD1222 (ChAdOx1 nCoV-19) in healthy adults. For TCRbeta chain sequencing, PBMC samples were collected from trial participants at day 0 and at day 28 after the second dose. From cysteine to phenylalanine, the CDR3 is 15 amino acids long. Solely the CDR3 DNA is kept, with 45 bases framed from the first base. Reading the germline V gene gives CDR1 SGHTA and CDR2 FQGNSA. A distance of 16 bases separates the germline ends of V and J, which lose 5 bases and 5 bases respectively.

The source material was peripheral blood, sampled on day 0 of AZD1222 vaccination. This sequence originates from an adult in good health. The receptor chain draws on TRBV7-2 and TRBJ2-4, with the D segment identity uncertain. The sequence in DNA is TGTGCCAGCAGCCAAAGGGCCACCGGTCAAAACATTCAGTACTTC. Protein translation: CASSQRATGQNIQYF.